Reported below is one T cell receptor (beta chain). Its target antigen remains unknown. Nothing much larger sits one base from this clone, and base qualities are not available. Trimming at the junction amounts to 0 bases on V and 2 bases on J, and the germline ends lie 17 bases apart. Spanning cysteine to phenylalanine, the CDR3 consists of 18 amino acids. The entry retains the CDR3 DNA only, 54 bases that are in frame from base 1. CDR1 and CDR2 are read off the germline V gene (reference sequence) as GTSNPN and SVGIG. This entry is derived from a study of cytomegalovirus exposure and HLA in healthy donors (dated by TCRdb to the late 2010s). Regarding the study in general: An earlier analysis of roughly 500 of the donors reported approximately 270 Gb of sequence data and 100 million to 140 million unique TCR beta sequences from approximately 180 million T cells. Four to six DR-DQ haplotypes were handled as single units for association and clustering, since linkage in the cohort was strong. An early release that covered roughly 600 HLA-typed donors contained around 330 gigabases of sequencing data and some 87 million unique TCR sequences. Genome-wide SNP genotypes for about 55% of the roughly 670 donors were used in a later genetic analysis, which treated that subset as a discovery cohort. On average, about 200,000 unique TCR beta nucleotide sequences were sequenced per donor among 398 genotyped donors of the cohort, with about 19% of those sequences being non-productive. High-throughput TCR immunosequencing, statistical association of individual TCRs with disease status, and machine learning were combined to predict cytomegalovirus infection status. A later analysis re-examined previously published TCR beta repertoires from 600 to 700 donors and added high-resolution HLA genotyping to investigate patterns of TCR occurrence. The T cell repertoires of roughly 660 subjects were profiled by immunosequencing and related to cytomegalovirus serostatus. Typing coverage differed by locus: A, B, C, DRB1 and DQB1 were typed in about 620-630 donors, DQA1 in approximately 520, DPA1 in 600 to 610, and DPB1 in just under 480. Among the roughly 390 genotyped donors, under 90% belonged to the genetic ancestry cluster associated with self-reported Caucasian donors. A separate validation cohort of 90 to 150 different subjects was used in addition to the approximately 610-subject first cohort. All discovery cohort repertoires had been generated on a single sequencing platform. Both class I and class II loci were covered by HLA typing, at four-digit resolution. The study aimed to test whether cataloging public T cell receptors could reveal signatures of past pathogen exposure. An earlier analysis of approximately 580 of the donors used high-throughput TCR beta sequencing to judge whether each TCR beta V gene segment behaved as functional or pseudogenic. Alongside the repertoire data, information on donor age, sex, ethnicity and CMV serostatus was compiled. Rather than drawing on any new phenotypic data, the later analysis identified candidate immune exposures from TCR beta sequences and the way those sequences occurred across donors.

Library preparation employed the immunoSEQ multiplex PCR assay. For the multiplex PCR, a mixture combining 60 forward primers for TCR Vbeta segments and 13 reverse primers for TCR Jbeta segments was used. A multiplex PCR assay on genomic DNA amplified the CDR3 region of rearranged TCR beta genes. Amplified TCR beta libraries were sequenced as 87-base-pair reads on the Illumina HiSeq System. The published analysis was carried out like this. A later analysis counted tens of millions of unique TCR beta chains across the 666 repertoires, and approximately 11 million of these chains were shared by at least two donors. Raw reads were error-corrected and collapsed into unique sequences by a nearest-neighbor algorithm in which closely related sequences were merged to remove PCR and sequencing errors. CDR3 sequences were aligned to IMGT reference sequences to assign V, D and J gene segments. For a sequence to be retained, at least a six-nucleotide match to both a V gene segment and a J gene segment was required. A rearrangement was called productive if the CDR3 had no stop codons and remained in frame with V and J, and every other rearrangement was called non-productive. Following IMGT convention, CDR3 was defined as the stretch from the second conserved V-encoded cysteine up to the conserved J-encoded phenylalanine. The earlier analysis of 587 of the donors excluded any sequence lacking an unambiguous match to a single V gene segment. An earlier analysis of 587 of the donors called V segments functional above 56.7% productive rearrangements and segregating when the between-donor standard deviation exceeded 5%. To diagnose cytomegalovirus status from the catalog of TCR beta chain sequences, a statistical classification framework was built. V and J gene assignment, in a later analysis, came from comparing TCR nucleotide sequences with IMGT/GENE-DB human TR gene sequences. The TCRdist pipeline was used in a later analysis to assign CDR3 sequences and most-parsimonious VDJ recombination scenarios. In a later analysis, each TCR beta chain was defined by its CDR3 amino acid sequence together with its V-gene family, and reads without a unique V-gene family were excluded. In a later analysis, around 600 highly shared, low-generation-probability nucleotide sequences were removed to address suspected cross-contamination and a sequencing artifact. In a later analysis, a clonal expansion index was calculated for each public chain from normalized within-repertoire ranks of inferred template counts. In a later analysis, generation probabilities were computed using a VDJ recombination model fitted to out-of-frame rearrangements, and the results were checked against IGoR. In a later analysis, hypergeometric tests were used to score TCR-TCR, TCR-HLA and TCR-CMV co-occurrence, with a repertoire-size bias correction applied to TCR pairs. In a later analysis, false discovery rates were estimated by permuting HLA or CMV assignments 20 times. In a later analysis, co-occurring TCRs were grouped with DBSCAN, and TCRdist sequence similarity was added when clustering was performed within HLA-allele-positive subsets. Co-occurrence clustering excluded repertoires with fewer than 30,000 or more than 120,000 public chains, plus five with anomalous nucleotide sharing. Not all clones reach the TCRdb copy of this immuneACCESS table, which keeps in-frame sequences only. Checked studies attribute under half of the gap to unresolved V genes and leave the rest unexplained. The D gene and trimming were derived from the DNA, and the V and J assignments and clone size from that table. The sample table contains over 100,000 clones; only one count was recorded for approximately 80% of them. The ten top clones hold over 9.5% of the sample.

Overall study results and their limits: Linkage disequilibrium might explain the correlated functional status among segregating V segments, but an unknown experimental factor could not be excluded. A further reported finding was that TCR beta sequences accurately predicted the HLA-A and HLA-B alleles for most subjects in the first cohort. According to a later analysis, parvovirus B19, influenza, CMV and Epstein-Barr virus appeared linked to several top co-occurrence clusters. According to a later analysis, most CMV-associated TCR beta chains appeared to be HLA-restricted, and the HLA associations seemed to be driven largely by CMV exposure. Assigning TCR associations to individual alleles was difficult when HLA alleles, especially DR and DQ, strongly co-occurred. Compared with equally common non-associated chains, HLA-associated TCR beta chains in a later analysis were more clonally expanded and had lower generation probabilities. Around 16 rarely observed V segments, including chromosome 9 orphons, were excluded from the earlier analysis of several hundred of the donors because counts were too low. A few of the identified cytomegalovirus-associated TCR beta chains were confirmed in vitro to be specific for cytomegalovirus antigens. The authors suggested that the approach could potentially be extended to other disease states and immunological phenotypes. CMV serostatus was the only immune exposure information available for the cohort. The presence/absence analyses assumed that sequencing depth was roughly uniform across donors, and that assumption may not be true. This cohort had only TCR beta chains sequenced, and the lack of alpha or paired-chain data limited which features could be detected. Some IMGT-functional V segments, including TRBV6-2 and TRBV6-3, could not be distinguished by the 87-base-pair reads and were therefore excluded. Cytomegalovirus status was reported to be diagnosed by the classifier with high specificity and sensitivity in both the original and validation cohorts. Because HLA typing was missing for some donors at each locus, association tests included only the typed subset. An association between a missense DCLRE1C variant and V-gene and J-gene trimming of TCR beta chains was found in a later genetic analysis and replicated in an independent cohort. In an earlier analysis of approximately 590 of the donors, most TCR beta V segments appeared in productive rearrangements about 90% or about 30% of the time, broadly matching IMGT annotations. Compared with the approximately 720-donor mean, donors in an Asian-associated ancestry cluster had fewer N-insertions in productive TCRs, according to a later genetic analysis. A cluster of highly shared sequence variants was judged likely to be a technical artifact of the sequencing pipeline. Most TCR sequences were observed very rarely across donors, whereas some public TCRs were present in many individuals. A total of roughly 160 TCR beta chains were listed by the study as associated with cytomegalovirus. Specific HLA alleles were associated with 15,000 to 20,000 TCR beta sequences at a false discovery rate of 0.05 in a later analysis. A later analysis found that TCR association rates varied across HLA loci, with DRB1 alleles showing the most associated TCRs and HLA-C alleles the fewest.

In total, roughly 670 healthy bone marrow donors made up the cohort. At the time of sampling, every cohort member was nominally healthy, though immune exposures that went unrecorded were likely present. The donor was CMV seropositive and was included in the group of about 290 seropositive cohort members. A peripheral blood sample was collected from each donor, and TCR beta sequencing was performed on peripheral blood mononuclear cells. The Qiagen DNeasy Blood Extraction Kit was used to extract genomic DNA from the blood cell samples. This TCR came from a man aged 35 to 55 in good health and CMV-seropositive. The chain was built from TRBV30 and TRBJ1-6, with the D gene call left open. The sequenced sample consisted of PBMCs. CDR3 sequence: CAWSVSWLWSPYNSPLHF. The DNA is as follows: TGTGCCTGGAGTGTAAGTTGGCTATGGAGCCCCTATAATTCACCCCTCCACTTT. Outside the CDR3, residues come from the reference TRBV30 and TRBJ1-6 proteins, so the full variable domain is: SQTIHQWPATLVQPVGSPLSLECTVEGTSNPNLYWYRQAAGRGLQLLFYSVGIGQISSEVPQNLSASRPQDRQFILSSKKLLLSDSGFYLCAWSVSWLWSPYNSPLHFGNGTRLTVT.